The rows below give T cell receptor beta chains drawn from one sample of a study of shared clonotypes between healthy human individuals. This table comes from immunoSEQ multiplex PCR, and its TCRdb copy is limited to in-frame clones, with some not included. The sample has under 650,000 clones, roughly 95% seen once. Sequenced input: naive CD4+ T cells sorted from blood. Receptor source: a woman aged 25 to 39 in good health. Each CDR3 is given with its conserved first and last residue. Fields, in order: V gene, J gene, clone size, D gene, CDR3 DNA, CDR3 protein. A D gene is named only where the DNA matches it firmly. A row's size may be missing; if present it is once, few, many or a size class.

>TRBV18|TRBJ2-2|-|-
TGTGCCAGCTCACCTACTGGAACCGGGGAGCTGTTTTTT
CASSPTGTGELFF
>TRBV2|TRBJ1-5|-|-
TGTGCCAGCAGTGTAGAAGGTCAGCCCCAGCATTTT
CASSVEGQPQHF
>TRBV4-1|TRBJ2-4|-|-
TGCGCCAGCAGCCAGGGGGAGACAGTCTCCGCCAAAAACATTCAGTACTTC
CASSQGETVSAKNIQYF
>TRBV7-8|TRBJ2-1|-|TRBD2
TGTGCCAGCAGCATCATGCTAGCGGGAGTCTCCTACAATGAGCAGTTCTTC
CASSIMLAGVSYNEQFF
>TRBV5-1|TRBJ2-7|-|-
TGCGCCAGCAGCTTGGTAAGGGGCTCCTACGAGCAGTACTTC
CASSLVRGSYEQYF
>TRBV7-9|TRBJ1-1|-|-
TGTGCCAGCAGCTTAGTTCGCGGAATCGGCACTGAAGCTTTCTTT
CASSLVRGIGTEAFF
>TRBV7-2|TRBJ2-7|-|-
TGTGCCAGCAGCCCCTACTCGGGCCCCTACGAGCAGTACTTC
CASSPYSGPYEQYF
>TRBV18|TRBJ1-4|-|-
TGTGCCAGCTCACGGTGGACTGGGGGGACTAATGAAAAACTGTTTTTT
CASSRWTGGTNEKLFF
>TRBV19|TRBJ1-5|-|TRBD1
TGTGCCAGTAGTATTGGCCGGACAGGGGGTCAGCCCCAGCATTTT
CASSIGRTGGQPQHF
>TRBV2|TRBJ2-7|-|TRBD2
TGTGCCAGCACCGAGGGGACTAGCGGGAGTAAGTACGAGCAGTACTTC
CASTEGTSGSKYEQYF
>TRBV5-5|TRBJ1-2|-|-
TGTGCCAGCAGCTTGGACTTGGTTAACTATGGCTACACCTTC
CASSLDLVNYGYTF
>TRBV6-6|TRBJ1-5|-|-
TGTGCCAGCAGTCCACTCGGCGGGGGTGGGCCCCAGCATTTT
CASSPLGGGGPQHF
>TRBV7-9|TRBJ2-7|once|TRBD1
TGTGCCAGCGGCGACAGGGGCCGATCCTACGAGCAGTACTTC
CASGDRGRSYEQYF
>TRBV6-5|TRBJ2-1|-|-
TGTGCCAGCAGTTGGCCGGGAATGGGGTACAATGAGCAGTTCTTC
CASSWPGMGYNEQFF
>TRBV6-6|TRBJ2-7|once|TRBD1
TGTGCCAGCAGTAGGGGACAGGGTGGCGAGCAGTACTTC
CASSRGQGGEQYF
>TRBV2|TRBJ2-4|-|-
TGTGCCAGCAGTGAAGACCTTGGGGGGATTCAGTACTTC
CASSEDLGGIQYF
>TRBV4-1|TRBJ2-7|-|TRBD1
TGCGCCAGCAGCACCTCGCTCCGGGACAGGGCATTGCGAGCATACGAGCAGTACTTC
CASSTSLRDRALRAYEQYF
>TRBV29-1|TRBJ2-5|-|-
TGCAGCGTTGTTGTCGGGAGCCGTAAAGAGACCCAGTACTTC
CSVVVGSRKETQYF
>TRBV5-1|TRBJ2-5|-|-
TGCGCCAGCAGCCCGCGGGGTGACTTCGGGCAGTACTTC
CASSPRGDFGQYF
>TRBV29-1|TRBJ1-2|-|TRBD1
TGCAGCGTTGATAAACAGGGGGGGTATGGCTACACCTTC
CSVDKQGGYGYTF
>TRBV18|TRBJ1-3|few|-
TGTGCCAGCTCACCCCGGGTCTTCTCTGGAAACACCATATATTTT
CASSPRVFSGNTIYF
>TRBV2|TRBJ1-2|-|-
TGTGCCAGCAGTCGGGCCCGGGAGGGAGGCTACACCTTC
CASSRAREGGYTF
>TRBV18|TRBJ2-5|-|-
TGTGCCAGCTCACCACGAGAGGGCGAGACCCAGTACTTC
CASSPREGETQYF
>TRBV30|TRBJ2-3|-|TRBD2
TGTGCCTGGAGTGTTGCGGGAGGGCCAGATACGCAGTATTTT
CAWSVAGGPDTQYF
>TRBV5-1|TRBJ2-7|-|-
TGCGCCAGCAGCTTGGCCCTGACGGAAAGCTTCTACGAGCAGTACTTC
CASSLALTESFYEQYF
>TRBV21-1|TRBJ2-5|-|-
TGTGCCAGCAGCAACCGGGCGGGAGGACGCGGAGGGGAGACCCAGTACTTC
CASSNRAGGRGGETQYF
>TRBV7-9|TRBJ2-3|-|-
TGTGCCAGCAGCTTAGTAAGGGGTCGGACAGATACGCAGTATTTT
CASSLVRGRTDTQYF
>TRBV28|TRBJ2-7|-|TRBD1
TGTGCCAGCAAAATGGACAGGGGGCGGCAAGAGCAGTACTTC
CASKMDRGRQEQYF
>TRBV11-1|TRBJ2-6|-|-
TGTGCCAGCAGCACGTCAAGGGCCAACGTCCTGACTTTC
CASSTSRANVLTF
>TRBV11-2|TRBJ2-5|-|-
TGTGCCAGCAGGACCGTAGGGGGGATGAAGACCCAGTACTTC
CASRTVGGMKTQYF
>TRBV4-1|TRBJ1-1|-|TRBD1
TGCGCCAGCAGTCGTAGTGTGAACAGGGGAATGAACACTGAAGCTTTCTTT
CASSRSVNRGMNTEAFF
>TRBV28|TRBJ2-3|once|-
TGTGCCAGCAGTTTAGAGGGGGCGGGGGATACGCAGTATTTT
CASSLEGAGDTQYF
>TRBV27|TRBJ1-6|-|-
TGTGCCAGCAGTTTTCGACCGAGGGAGGGGGGTTCACCCCTCCACTTT
CASSFRPREGGSPLHF
>TRBV10-1|TRBJ2-2|-|-
TGCGCCAGCAGTGAGTGGACATCCGGGGAGCTGTTTTTT
CASSEWTSGELFF
>TRBV9|TRBJ2-7|-|-
TGTGCCAGCAGCGTATCGGGGGACTACGAGCAGTACTTC
CASSVSGDYEQYF
>TRBV30|TRBJ2-5|-|-
TGTGCCTGGAGTGTCCCCAGCCCGGCGACCCAGTACTTC
CAWSVPSPATQYF
>TRBV7-9|TRBJ1-4|-|TRBD1
TGTGCCAGCAGCTTAGAAAGGGGACAGGGGGAAAAACTGTTTTTT
CASSLERGQGEKLFF
>TRBV28|TRBJ2-7|-|-
TGTGCCAGCAGGGGATGGGTCGGGCCCACCTACGAGCAGTACTTC
CASRGWVGPTYEQYF
>TRBV15|TRBJ1-6|-|TRBD1
TGTGCCACCAGCGTCCGGGACAGGGTGGGATCACCCCTCCACTTT
CATSVRDRVGSPLHF
>TRBV29-1|TRBJ2-3|-|-
TGCAGCGTAGACTCATATACGCAGTATTTT
CSVDSYTQYF
>TRBV2|TRBJ1-1|-|-
TGTGCCAGCAGTCTCAGGGAGGGCAACACTGAAGCTTTCTTT
CASSLREGNTEAFF
>TRBV7-3|TRBJ2-3|-|TRBD2
TGTGCCAGCAGCCCGAGGGGACTAGCGGGGTCCGGGACAGATACGCAGTATTTT
CASSPRGLAGSGTDTQYF
>TRBV7-9|TRBJ2-4|-|-
TGTGCCAGCGAGGGGGCTAGCGGAAACATTCAGTACTTC
CASEGASGNIQYF
>TRBV5-6|TRBJ2-7|-|-
TGTGCCAGCAGCTTGGGAGAGGTCTGGTACTACGAGCAGTACTTC
CASSLGEVWYYEQYF
>TRBV15|TRBJ2-3|-|-
TGTGCCACCAGCGGGGGGGGCCTCACAGATACGCAGTATTTT
CATSGGGLTDTQYF
>TRBV6-5|TRBJ1-6|-|-
TGTGCCAGCAGTTACTACTCCACTATTAATTCACCCCTCCACTTT
CASSYYSTINSPLHF
>TRBV6-6|TRBJ1-2|few|TRBD1
TGTGCCAGCAGGGACAGGGGGGATGACGGCTACACCTTC
CASRDRGDDGYTF
>TRBV29-1|TRBJ2-2|-|TRBD1
TGCAGCGTTGGGCAGGGGGCCGGCGGGGAGCTGTTTTTT
CSVGQGAGGELFF
>TRBV5-1|TRBJ2-2|-|-
TGCGCCAGCAGCTTGGCGGGCCCCTTCGCCGGGGAGCTGTTTTTT
CASSLAGPFAGELFF
>TRBV5-1|TRBJ2-7|-|TRBD1
TGCGCCAGCAGCCCAATCACAGGGGCTGACGGCGAGCAGTACTTC
CASSPITGADGEQYF